This TCR beta chain appears in the sequencing data of a study of blood T cell repertoires in COVID-19. This clone was observed a handful of times. Assay used: immunoSEQ multiplex PCR; TCRdb lists only in-frame clones, some missing. The table has about 190,000 clones, approximately 80% seen once; the top ten hold about a fifth. The CDR3 loop spans 14 amino acids. Germline assignment: CDR1 SGHRS and CDR2 YFSETQ. With 4 bases removed from V and 9 bases from J, the gap between germline ends came to 19 bases. The TCR was taken from a human donor in a cohort sampled during active COVID-19. V gene TRBV5-1 combines with J gene TRBJ1-2; no clear D. The sequenced sample consisted of peripheral blood. The CDR3 spells CASSPSLTEQSYTF. The CDR3 nucleotides are TGCGCCAGCAGCCCTAGCTTAACCGAACAGAGCTACACCTTC.